These T cell receptor beta chains were read from a single sample in a study of blood T cell repertoires in COVID-19. Measured with immunoSEQ multiplex PCR; TCRdb has only the in-frame clones, and not every one. The table lists around 190,000 clones, roughly 79% of them singletons. The sample consisted of peripheral blood. These receptors originate from a woman in her 40s with COVID-19, enrolled during active disease. CDR3s include the opening cysteine and the closing phenylalanine or tryptophan. Fields, in order: clone size, V gene, J gene, D gene, CDR3 protein, CDR3 DNA. D genes are given only for firm matches. The size entry is marked missing in some rows and otherwise reads once, few, many or a size class.

clone_size: .
v_call: TRBV2
j_call: TRBJ2-7
d_call: .
cdr3_aa: CASIYDREQYF
cdr3_nt: TGTGCCAGCATTTACGACAGGGAGCAGTACTTC

clone_size: .
v_call: TRBV6-1
j_call: TRBJ1-1
d_call: .
cdr3_aa: CASSDQGRMNTEAFF
cdr3_nt: TGTGCCAGCAGTGACCAGGGAAGAATGAACACTGAAGCTTTCTTT

clone_size: .
v_call: TRBV18
j_call: TRBJ1-4
d_call: TRBD1
cdr3_aa: CASSYTGAAREKLFF
cdr3_nt: TGTGCCAGCTCTTACACAGGGGCCGCGAGAGAAAAACTGTTTTTT

clone_size: .
v_call: TRBV19
j_call: TRBJ1-3
d_call: .
cdr3_aa: CASSIRLATAPGNTIYF
cdr3_nt: TGTGCCAGTAGTATTCGGTTGGCTACAGCTCCTGGAAACACCATATATTTT

clone_size: once
v_call: TRBV7-7
j_call: TRBJ2-5
d_call: TRBD1
cdr3_aa: CASSPTRQGSTETQYF
cdr3_nt: TGTGCTAGCAGCCCAACCCGACAGGGAAGTACAGAGACCCAGTACTTC

clone_size: few
v_call: TRBV2
j_call: TRBJ1-6
d_call: TRBD1
cdr3_aa: CASSSGTDNSPLHF
cdr3_nt: TGTGCCAGCAGCTCCGGGACAGACAATTCACCCCTCCACTTT

clone_size: .
v_call: TRBV27
j_call: TRBJ1-6
d_call: .
cdr3_aa: CASSTPGPSTSPLHF
cdr3_nt: TGTGCCAGCAGTACGCCGGGCCCTAGCACTTCACCCCTCCACTTT

clone_size: once
v_call: TRBV7-8
j_call: TRBJ2-2
d_call: TRBD2
cdr3_aa: CASSQYDRLAGDTGELFF
cdr3_nt: TGTGCCAGCAGCCAGTACGATCGACTAGCGGGAGACACCGGGGAGCTGTTTTTT

clone_size: .
v_call: TRBV15
j_call: TRBJ2-2
d_call: .
cdr3_aa: CATSTFDSYTGELFF
cdr3_nt: TGTGCCACCAGCACCTTCGACAGTTACACCGGGGAGCTGTTTTTT

clone_size: few
v_call: TRBV14
j_call: TRBJ2-7
d_call: TRBD2
cdr3_aa: CASSHSGTYEQYF
cdr3_nt: TGTGCCAGCAGCCACAGCGGGACCTACGAGCAGTACTTC

clone_size: .
v_call: TRBV30
j_call: TRBJ1-1
d_call: .
cdr3_aa: CAWTGLNVAEAFF
cdr3_nt: TGTGCCTGGACAGGACTAAACGTTGCGGAAGCTTTCTTT

clone_size: few
v_call: TRBV7-8
j_call: TRBJ2-5
d_call: .
cdr3_aa: CASSTNAGETQYF
cdr3_nt: TGTGCCAGCAGCACTAACGCGGGGGAGACCCAGTACTTC

clone_size: .
v_call: TRBV27
j_call: TRBJ1-5
d_call: TRBD1
cdr3_aa: CASRPGTGFDQPQHF
cdr3_nt: TGTGCCAGCCGTCCCGGGACAGGGTTCGATCAGCCCCAGCATTTT

clone_size: many
v_call: TRBV6-5
j_call: TRBJ1-1
d_call: .
cdr3_aa: CASSYSGPEMNTEAFF
cdr3_nt: TGTGCCAGCAGTTACTCTGGGCCAGAAATGAACACTGAAGCTTTCTTT

clone_size: .
v_call: TRBV28
j_call: TRBJ2-3
d_call: TRBD2
cdr3_aa: CASSLWAGRGASTDTQYF
cdr3_nt: TGTGCCAGCAGTTTATGGGCTGGGCGGGGGGCAAGCACAGATACGCAGTATTTT

clone_size: .
v_call: TRBV27
j_call: TRBJ2-3
d_call: TRBD2
cdr3_aa: CASSLWGGDTDTQYF
cdr3_nt: TGTGCCAGCAGTTTATGGGGGGGGGACACAGATACGCAGTATTTT

clone_size: many
v_call: TRBV4-1
j_call: TRBJ2-1
d_call: TRBD1
cdr3_aa: CASSGAGRQGSYNEQFF
cdr3_nt: TGCGCCAGCAGCGGTGCTGGTCGACAGGGATCTTACAATGAGCAGTTCTTC

clone_size: .
v_call: TRBV11-1
j_call: TRBJ2-7
d_call: .
cdr3_aa: CASSETVPSYEQYF
cdr3_nt: TGTGCCAGCAGCGAGACAGTTCCCTCCTACGAGCAGTACTTC

clone_size: .
v_call: TRBV7-9
j_call: TRBJ2-2
d_call: TRBD2
cdr3_aa: CASSFLAGNGELFF
cdr3_nt: TGTGCCAGCAGCTTTCTAGCGGGGAACGGGGAGCTGTTTTTT

clone_size: .
v_call: TRBV15
j_call: TRBJ1-2
d_call: .
cdr3_aa: CATSRDLAAGGYTF
cdr3_nt: TGTGCCACCAGCAGAGATTTGGCAGCAGGAGGCTACACCTTC

clone_size: .
v_call: TRBV18
j_call: TRBJ2-7
d_call: .
cdr3_aa: CASSPTRQSAGHYEQYF
cdr3_nt: TGTGCCAGCTCACCCACTCGTCAGTCGGCGGGTCACTACGAGCAGTACTTC

clone_size: .
v_call: TRBV28
j_call: TRBJ1-3
d_call: .
cdr3_aa: CASSLFYRWGQDSGNTIYF
cdr3_nt: TGTGCCAGCAGTTTATTCTACAGGTGGGGCCAAGACTCTGGAAACACCATATATTTT

clone_size: .
v_call: TRBV27
j_call: TRBJ2-1
d_call: TRBD2
cdr3_aa: CASSLGTRIVEQFF
cdr3_nt: TGTGCCAGCAGTTTGGGGACTAGGATAGTTGAGCAGTTCTTC

clone_size: .
v_call: TRBV7-2
j_call: TRBJ1-2
d_call: TRBD1
cdr3_aa: CASSGQGQGSYGYTF
cdr3_nt: TGTGCCAGCAGCGGACAGGGACAGGGGTCCTATGGCTACACCTTC

clone_size: .
v_call: TRBV3-1/TRBV3-2
j_call: TRBJ2-7
d_call: TRBD1
cdr3_aa: CASSKNTGAYEQYF
cdr3_nt: TGTGCCAGCAGCAAAAACACAGGGGCCTACGAGCAGTACTTC

clone_size: .
v_call: TRBV29-1
j_call: TRBJ2-5
d_call: .
cdr3_aa: CSVRETGETQYF
cdr3_nt: TGCAGCGTTCGGGAGACCGGGGAGACCCAGTACTTC

clone_size: .
v_call: TRBV12-3/TRBV12-4
j_call: TRBJ2-1
d_call: TRBD1
cdr3_aa: CATRDRGGNEQFF
cdr3_nt: TGTGCCACCCGGGACAGGGGAGGGAATGAGCAGTTCTTC

clone_size: once
v_call: TRBV5-5
j_call: TRBJ2-1
d_call: .
cdr3_aa: CASSFLAAEGEQFF
cdr3_nt: TGTGCCAGCAGCTTTCTGGCGGCGGAGGGTGAGCAGTTCTTC